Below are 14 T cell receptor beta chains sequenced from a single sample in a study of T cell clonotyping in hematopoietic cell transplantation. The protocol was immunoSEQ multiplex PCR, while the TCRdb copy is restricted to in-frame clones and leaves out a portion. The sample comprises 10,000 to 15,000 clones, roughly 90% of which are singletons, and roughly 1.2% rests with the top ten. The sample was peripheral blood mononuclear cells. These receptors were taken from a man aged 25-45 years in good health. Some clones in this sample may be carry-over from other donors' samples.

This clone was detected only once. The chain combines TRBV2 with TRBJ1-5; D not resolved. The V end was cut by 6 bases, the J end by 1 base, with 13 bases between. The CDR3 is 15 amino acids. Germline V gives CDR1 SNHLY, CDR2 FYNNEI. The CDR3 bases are TGTGCCAGCAGGCAGGATAGACGCAGCAATCAGCCCCAGCATTTT. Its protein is CASRQDRRSNQPQHF.

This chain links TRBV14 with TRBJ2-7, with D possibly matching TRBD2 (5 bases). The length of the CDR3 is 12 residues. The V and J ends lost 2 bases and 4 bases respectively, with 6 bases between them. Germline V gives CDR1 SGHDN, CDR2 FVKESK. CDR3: CASSQRLYEQYF. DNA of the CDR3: TGTGCCAGCAGCCAACGACTATACGAGCAGTACTTC. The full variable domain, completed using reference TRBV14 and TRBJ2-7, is EAGVTQFPSHSVIEKGQTVTLRCDPISGHDNLYWYRRVMGKEIKFLLHFVKESKQDESGMPNNRFLAERTGGTYSTLKVQPAELEDSGVYFCASSQRLYEQYFGPGTRLTVT.

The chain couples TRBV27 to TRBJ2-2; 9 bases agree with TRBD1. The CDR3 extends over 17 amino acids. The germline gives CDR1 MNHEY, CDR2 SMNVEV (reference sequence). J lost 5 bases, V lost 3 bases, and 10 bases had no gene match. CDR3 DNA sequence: TGTGCCAGCAGTTTCCCTACGGGACAGGGCTGGACCGGGGAGCTGTTTTTT. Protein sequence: CASSFPTGQGWTGELFF.

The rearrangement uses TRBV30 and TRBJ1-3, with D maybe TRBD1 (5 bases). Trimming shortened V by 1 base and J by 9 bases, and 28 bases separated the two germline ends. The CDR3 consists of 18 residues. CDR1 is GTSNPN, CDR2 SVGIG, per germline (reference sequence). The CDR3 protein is CAWSGLSGVASFATTIYF. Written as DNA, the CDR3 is TGTGCCTGGAGTGGTTTATCGGGGGTAGCTTCTTTTGCCACCACCATATATTTT.

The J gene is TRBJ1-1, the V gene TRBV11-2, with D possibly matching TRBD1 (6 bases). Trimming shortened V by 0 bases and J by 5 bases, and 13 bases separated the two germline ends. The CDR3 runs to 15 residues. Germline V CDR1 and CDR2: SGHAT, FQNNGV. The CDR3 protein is CASSLERGAGTEAFF. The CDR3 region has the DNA TGTGCCAGCAGCTTAGAGCGGGGGGCTGGAACTGAAGCTTTCTTT. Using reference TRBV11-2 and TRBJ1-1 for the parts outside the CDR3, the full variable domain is EAGVAQSPRYKIIEKRQSVAFWCNPISGHATLYWYQQILGQGPKLLIQFQNNGVVDDSQLPKDRFSAERLKGVDSTLKIQPAKLEDSAVYLCASSLERGAGTEAFFGQGTRLTVV.

CDR3 sequence (DNA): TGTGCCAGCACCCCCGGGACAGGGATCCAAGAGACCCAGTACTTC. Translation gives CASTPGTGIQETQYF. The V call is TRBV6-5, the J call TRBJ2-5; TRBD1 matches 9 bases. The length of the CDR3 is 15 residues. CDR1 MNHEY and CDR2 SVGAGI come from the germline V gene. Trimming at V came to 7 bases and at J to 1 base, leaving 7 bases not matched to a gene.

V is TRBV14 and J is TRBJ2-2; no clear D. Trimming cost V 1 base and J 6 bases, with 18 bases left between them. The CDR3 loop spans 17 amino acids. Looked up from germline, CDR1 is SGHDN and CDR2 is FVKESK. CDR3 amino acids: CASSQVELGRRAGELFF. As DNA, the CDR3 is TGTGCCAGCAGCCAAGTGGAATTAGGGCGAAGGGCCGGGGAGCTGTTTTTT.

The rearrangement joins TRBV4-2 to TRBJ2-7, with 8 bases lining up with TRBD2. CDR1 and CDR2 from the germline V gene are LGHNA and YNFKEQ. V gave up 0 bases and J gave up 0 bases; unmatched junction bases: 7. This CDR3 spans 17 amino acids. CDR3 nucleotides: TGTGCCAGCAGCCAAGATCCTCCCAGCGGGAGCTCCTACGAGCAGTACTTC. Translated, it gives CASSQDPPSGSSYEQYF.

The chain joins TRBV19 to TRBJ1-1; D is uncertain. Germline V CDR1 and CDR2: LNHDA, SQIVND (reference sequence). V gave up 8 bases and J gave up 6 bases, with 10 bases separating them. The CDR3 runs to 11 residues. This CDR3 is CASSRTSEAFF. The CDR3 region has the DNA TGTGCCAGTTCCAGGACCTCTGAAGCTTTCTTT. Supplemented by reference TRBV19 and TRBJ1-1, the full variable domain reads DGGITQSPKYLFRKEGQNVTLSCEQNLNHDAMYWYRQDPGQGLRLIYYSQIVNDFQKGDIAEGYSVSREKKESFPLTVTSAQKNPTAFYLCASSRTSEAFFGQGTRLTVV.

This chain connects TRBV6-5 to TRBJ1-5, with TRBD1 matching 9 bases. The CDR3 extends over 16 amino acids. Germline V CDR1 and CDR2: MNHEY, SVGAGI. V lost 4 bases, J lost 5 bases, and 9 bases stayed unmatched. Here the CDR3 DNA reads TGTGCCAGCAGTTCCCTCTCACAGGGGGCTGATCAGCCCCAGCATTTT. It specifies CASSSLSQGADQPQHF.

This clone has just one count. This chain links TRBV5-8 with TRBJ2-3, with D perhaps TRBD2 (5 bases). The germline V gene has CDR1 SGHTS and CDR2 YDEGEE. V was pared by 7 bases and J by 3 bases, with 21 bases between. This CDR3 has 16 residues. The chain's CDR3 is CASPSYGDWRTDTQYF. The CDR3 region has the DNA TGTGCCAGCCCCTCTTACGGGGATTGGAGGACAGATACGCAGTATTTT.

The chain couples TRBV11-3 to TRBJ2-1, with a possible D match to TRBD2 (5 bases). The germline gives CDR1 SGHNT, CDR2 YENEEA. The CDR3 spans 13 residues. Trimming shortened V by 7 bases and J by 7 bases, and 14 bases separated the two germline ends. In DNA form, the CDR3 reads TGTGCCAGCAAGGGTGGGAGTCAAAATGAGCAGTTCTTC. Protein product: CASKGGSQNEQFF.

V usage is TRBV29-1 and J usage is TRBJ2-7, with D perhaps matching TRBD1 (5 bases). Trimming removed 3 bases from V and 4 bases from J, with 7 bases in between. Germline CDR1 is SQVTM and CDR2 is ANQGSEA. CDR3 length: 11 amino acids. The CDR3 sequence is CSVESGYEQYF. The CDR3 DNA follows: TGCAGCGTTGAGTCAGGGTACGAGCAGTACTTC.

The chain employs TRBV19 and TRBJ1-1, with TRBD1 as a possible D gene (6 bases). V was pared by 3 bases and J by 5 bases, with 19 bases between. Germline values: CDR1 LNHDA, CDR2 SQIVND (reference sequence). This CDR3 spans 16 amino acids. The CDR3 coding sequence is TGTGCCAGTAGTATCCCATCAAGAACAGGGCGGACTGAAGCTTTCTTT. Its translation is CASSIPSRTGRTEAFF. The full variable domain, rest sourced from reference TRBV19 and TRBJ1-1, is DGGITQSPKYLFRKEGQNVTLSCEQNLNHDAMYWYRQDPGQGLRLIYYSQIVNDFQKGDIAEGYSVSREKKESFPLTVTSAQKNPTAFYLCASSIPSRTGRTEAFFGQGTRLTVV.